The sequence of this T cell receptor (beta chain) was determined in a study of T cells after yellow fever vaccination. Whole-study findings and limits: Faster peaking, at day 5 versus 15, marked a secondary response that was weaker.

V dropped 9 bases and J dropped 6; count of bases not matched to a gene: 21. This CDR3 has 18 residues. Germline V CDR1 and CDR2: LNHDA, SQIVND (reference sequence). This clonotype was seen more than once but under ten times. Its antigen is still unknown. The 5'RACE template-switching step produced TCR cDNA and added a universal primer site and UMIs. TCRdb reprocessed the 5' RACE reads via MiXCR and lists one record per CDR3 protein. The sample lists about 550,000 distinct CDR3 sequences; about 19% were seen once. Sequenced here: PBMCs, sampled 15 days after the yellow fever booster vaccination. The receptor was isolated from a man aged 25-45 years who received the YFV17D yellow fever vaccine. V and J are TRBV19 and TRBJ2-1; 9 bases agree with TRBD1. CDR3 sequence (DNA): TGTGCCAGACCTAATGGGGAGATGCGGGACAGGGCCCCCAATGAGCAGTTCTTC. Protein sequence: CARPNGEMRDRAPNEQFF. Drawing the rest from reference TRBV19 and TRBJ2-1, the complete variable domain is DGGITQSPKYLFRKEGQNVTLSCEQNLNHDAMYWYRQDPGQGLRLIYYSQIVNDFQKGDIAEGYSVSREKKESFPLTVTSAQKNPTAFYLCARPNGEMRDRAPNEQFFGPGTRLTVL.